Below, 24 T cell receptor beta chains from the same sample are listed, as sequenced in a study of cytomegalovirus exposure and HLA in healthy donors. PCR used 60 Vbeta primers and 13 Jbeta primers. TCRdb keeps only in-frame clones here, not all; method: immunoSEQ multiplex PCR. The table lists about 220,000 clones, approximately 79% of them singletons. The material sequenced was PBMCs. All receptors come from a male donor in good health and CMV-seronegative.

The chain couples TRBV4-3 to TRBJ1-2; a possible D gene is TRBD1 (6 bases). Trimming removed 4 bases from V and 1 base from J, with 13 bases in between. The CDR3 is 15 residues long. Germline V lookup: CDR1 LGHNA, CDR2 YSLEER. The CDR3 DNA follows: TGCGCCAGCAGCCTAGCCAGGGGAATTAACTATGGCTACACCTTC. Protein sequence: CASSLARGINYGYTF.

In its sample, this clone was seen a few times. The rearrangement joins TRBV5-1 to TRBJ1-2; 10 bases align to TRBD1. Trimming took 0 bases from V and 6 from J; bases not matched to a gene: 8. The CDR3 has 16 amino acids. Germline assignment: CDR1 SGHRS and CDR2 YFSETQ. CDR3 sequence: CASSLGQGALLNGYTF. For the CDR3, the DNA is TGCGCCAGCAGCTTGGGACAGGGGGCTCTACTCAATGGCTACACCTTC.

This clone is a singleton in its sample. The chain has TRBV7-2 and TRBJ2-3; a weak D match, TRBD2 (6 bases). The CDR3 runs to 14 residues. From germline, CDR1 is SGHTA and CDR2 FQGNSA. Between the trimmed V and J ends, which lost 8 bases and 0 bases, there was a span of 12 bases. In DNA form, the CDR3 reads TGTGCCAGCTGGTTGAGCGGGAGCACAGATACGCAGTATTTT. Translated, it gives CASWLSGSTDTQYF.

This clone has just a few counts. This chain joins TRBV9 and TRBJ1-4, with a possible D match to TRBD1 (6 bases). CDR1 is SGDLS and CDR2 is YYNGEE in the germline V gene. CDR3 length: 15 residues. V lost 3 bases and J lost 5, with 14 bases in between. The CDR3 here is CASSALQGGNEKLFF. CDR3 nucleotides: TGTGCCAGCAGCGCGTTACAGGGTGGAAATGAAAAACTGTTTTTT.

V is TRBV7-2 and J is TRBJ1-1; perhaps TRBD1 as D (6 bases). V lost 5 bases to trimming and J lost 4 bases, with 17 bases between them. CDR1 and CDR2 (germline): SGHTA, FQGNSA. The CDR3 sequence is 15 residues long. The CDR3 region has the DNA TGTGCCAGCAGCAACACGATGACAGGACTCACTGAAGCTTTCTTT. Amino acids: CASSNTMTGLTEAFF.

The chain is built from TRBV6-5 and TRBJ2-5; 7 bases align to TRBD1. Germline V gene sequence: CDR1 MNHEY, CDR2 SVGAGI. The J segment lost 7 bases and the V segment lost 5 bases, leaving 10 bases of the junction unmatched. This CDR3 region has 14 residues. CDR3 region: CASSPGTDPWTQYF. Written as DNA, the CDR3 is TGTGCCAGCAGTCCCGGGACAGACCCCTGGACCCAGTACTTC.

CDR3 DNA sequence: TGTGCCAGCAGCTCTACTAGCGCATCCTACGAGCAGTACTTC. This encodes CASSSTSASYEQYF. The chain carries TRBV7-3 and TRBJ2-7; 7 bases map to TRBD2. The CDR3 is made up of 14 amino acids. The junction had 4 bases not matched to a gene; V was cut back by 4 bases and J by 1 base. From germline, CDR1 is SGHTA and CDR2 FQGTGA.

The CDR3 coding sequence is TGCGCCAGCAGCCAAGACCCAGCGGCCCGCCAAGAGACCCAGTACTTC. Translated, it gives CASSQDPAARQETQYF. The V and J genes are TRBV4-3 and TRBJ2-5; D perhaps matches TRBD2 (5 bases). Germline CDR1 reads LGHNA; CDR2 reads YSLEER. Trimming shortened V by 0 bases and J by 1 base, and 12 bases separated the two germline ends. The CDR3 runs to 16 residues.

The chain is built from TRBV25-1 and TRBJ1-3; the match to TRBD1 covers 8 bases. CDR3 length equals 15 residues. Trimming removed 6 bases from V and 3 bases from J; junction bases left unmatched: 7. Germline V gives CDR1 MGHDK, CDR2 SYGVNS. CDR3 DNA: TGTGCCAGCAGCGGCCTTGGACAGGGTGGAAACACCATATATTTT. Translated: CASSGLGQGGNTIYF.

This clone was seen a handful of times. The chain employs TRBV5-1 and TRBJ2-2, with no clear D. The V and J ends lost 4 bases and 5 bases respectively, with 9 bases between them. The CDR3 has 13 amino acids. Germline V gene sequence: CDR1 SGHRS, CDR2 YFSETQ. The CDR3 DNA sequence: TGCGCCAGCAGCCCGACAATGACCGGGGAGCTGTTTTTT. Translation: CASSPTMTGELFF.

The chain couples TRBV5-6 to TRBJ2-7; 8 bases align to TRBD2. The CDR3 consists of 16 residues. Trimming removed 4 bases from V and 2 bases from J; junction bases left unmatched: 11. Germline V lookup: CDR1 SGHDT, CDR2 YYEEEE. This CDR3 is CASSADLRGVPYEQYF. For the CDR3, the DNA is TGTGCCAGCAGCGCCGACTTGCGGGGGGTCCCCTACGAGCAGTACTTC. The full variable domain, its missing parts supplied by reference TRBV5-6 and TRBJ2-7, is DAGVTQSPTHLIKTRGQQVTLRCSPKSGHDTVSWYQQALGQGPQFIFQYYEEEERQRGNFPDRFSGHQFPNYSSELNVNALLLGDSALYLCASSADLRGVPYEQYFGPGTRLTVT.

The gene calls are TRBV10-1 and TRBJ1-5, with 7 bases fitting TRBD1. This CDR3 has 16 residues. CDR1 and CDR2 (germline): WNHNN, SYGVQD (reference sequence). The V segment lost 6 bases and the J segment 6 bases; nucleotides outside the gene matches: 14. In nucleotides, the CDR3 is TGCGCCAGCAGATCCTACAGGGGCCCCGGAGGTCAGCCCCAGCATTTT. Protein sequence: CASRSYRGPGGQPQHF.

The rearrangement uses TRBV10-3 and TRBJ2-2; maybe TRBD2 (6 bases). CDR3 length: 13 amino acids. Germline loops: CDR1 ENHRY, CDR2 SYGVKD. The V and J ends lost 8 bases and 6 bases respectively, with 13 bases between them. The CDR3 DNA reads as TGTGCCATCCTCTCGGCGGGGCCCGGGGAGCTGTTTTTT. Translated, it gives CAILSAGPGELFF.

V is TRBV14 and J is TRBJ1-1; TRBD1 agrees at 8 bases. With V trimmed by 9 bases and J by 3 bases, 12 bases remained unmatched. CDR1 is SGHDN, CDR2 FVKESK, per germline. The CDR3 length is 15 residues. CDR3 sequence: CAREPASDRDTEAFF. For the CDR3, the DNA is TGTGCCAGGGAACCTGCCTCGGACAGGGACACTGAAGCTTTCTTT.

The rearrangement uses TRBV6-6 and TRBJ2-7, with 7 positions matching TRBD1. CDR3 size: 15 residues. The germline V gene encodes CDR1 MNHNY and CDR2 SVGAGI (reference sequence). The junction had 4 bases not matched to a gene; V was cut back by 2 bases and J by 0 bases. The CDR3 protein is CASSYLGQNSYEQYF. CDR3 nucleotides: TGTGCCAGCAGTTACCTGGGACAGAACTCCTACGAGCAGTACTTC.

This sequence joins TRBV5-1 and TRBJ2-7; 7 nucleotides line up with TRBD1. The V gene end was trimmed by 4 bases and the J gene end by 4 bases; junction bases not matched to a gene: 8. The CDR3 contains 14 residues. CDR1 is SGHRS, CDR2 YFSETQ, per germline. The CDR3: CASSNRQGFYEQYF. The CDR3 DNA reads as TGCGCCAGCAGCAACCGACAGGGCTTTTACGAGCAGTACTTC.

The V gene is TRBV29-1, the J gene TRBJ2-7; 10 nucleotides agree with TRBD1. V lost 7 bases, J lost 2 bases, and 5 bases stayed unmatched. Germline lookup yields CDR1 SQVTM and CDR2 ANQGSEA. CDR3 length: 13 residues. CDR3 nucleotides: TGCAGCGGCACCGGGACAGGGGCCTACGAGCAGTACTTC. As protein: CSGTGTGAYEQYF.

The CDR3 DNA sequence: TGTGCCAGCAGCCCAAGGAGGGGTTCAAGCACAGATACGCAGTATTTT. Translated: CASSPRRGSSTDTQYF. The chain recombines TRBV7-2 with TRBJ2-3; TRBD2 is a possible D gene (6 bases). Trimming left V 5 bases short and J 0 bases short, with 15 bases between. This CDR3 is built from 16 residues. Germline assignment: CDR1 SGHTA and CDR2 FQGNSA.

The chain links TRBV11-2 to TRBJ2-1; a possible D gene is TRBD2 (5 bases). The V gene's germline CDR1 is SGHAT and CDR2 FQNNGV. Trimming left V 6 bases short and J 0 bases short, with 15 bases between. The CDR3 length is 16 residues. In DNA form, the CDR3 reads TGTGCCAGCAGAGCTCTCACGGGGAGCTCCTACAATGAGCAGTTCTTC. Translation: CASRALTGSSYNEQFF.

This clone occurred once. This chain uses TRBV6-5 with TRBJ2-1, with a possible D match to TRBD2 (5 bases). V was pared by 6 bases and J by 7 bases, with 13 bases between. Germline values: CDR1 MNHEY, CDR2 SVGAGI. The CDR3 consists of 13 residues. This chain's CDR3 is CASRQVLENEQFF. The CDR3 DNA follows: TGTGCCAGCAGGCAAGTACTAGAAAATGAGCAGTTCTTC.

This clone occurred once. The chain combines TRBV7-8 with TRBJ1-2, with D possibly being TRBD1 (5 bases). This CDR3 spans 16 amino acids. V lost 1 base to trimming and J lost 2 bases, with 14 bases between them. Germline V gene data show CDR1 as SGHVS and CDR2 as FQNEAQ. The CDR3 DNA follows: TGTGCCAGCAGCTTAGACCGGACACCTAGAAACTATGGCTACACCTTC. Translating it yields CASSLDRTPRNYGYTF.

This clone was counted once. At one boundary the junction diverges from the germline segment, which might be a read error. Different DNA sequences within this sample yield the same CDR3. This chain joins TRBV27 and TRBJ1-2; D possibly corresponds to TRBD1 (5 bases). Germline V gene data show CDR1 as MNHEY and CDR2 as SMNVEV (reference sequence). The CDR3 contains 15 residues. Written as DNA, the CDR3 is TGCGCCAGCAGTCCCCGTCGAGGGGAGGCCTATGGCTACACCTTC. Its protein product is CASSPRRGEAYGYTF.

The V call is TRBV6-5, the J call TRBJ2-7; 8 bases align to TRBD1. CDR3 size: 14 residues. Germline CDR1 MNHEY, CDR2 SVGAGI. The V gene end was trimmed by 5 bases and the J gene end by 1 base; junction bases not matched to a gene: 4. The CDR3 protein is CASSITGGSYEQYF. DNA of the CDR3: TGTGCCAGCAGTATAACAGGGGGGTCCTACGAGCAGTACTTC.

In its sample, this clone was seen once. The chain links TRBV7-2 to TRBJ2-1; 7 nucleotides line up with TRBD2. CDR1 SGHTA and CDR2 FQGNSA come from the germline V gene. The CDR3 contains 15 residues. V dropped 3 bases and J dropped 0; count of bases not matched to a gene: 2. The CDR3 DNA is TGTGCCAGCAGCTTCACTAGCGCCTCCTACAATGAGCAGTTCTTC. Its protein product is CASSFTSASYNEQFF.